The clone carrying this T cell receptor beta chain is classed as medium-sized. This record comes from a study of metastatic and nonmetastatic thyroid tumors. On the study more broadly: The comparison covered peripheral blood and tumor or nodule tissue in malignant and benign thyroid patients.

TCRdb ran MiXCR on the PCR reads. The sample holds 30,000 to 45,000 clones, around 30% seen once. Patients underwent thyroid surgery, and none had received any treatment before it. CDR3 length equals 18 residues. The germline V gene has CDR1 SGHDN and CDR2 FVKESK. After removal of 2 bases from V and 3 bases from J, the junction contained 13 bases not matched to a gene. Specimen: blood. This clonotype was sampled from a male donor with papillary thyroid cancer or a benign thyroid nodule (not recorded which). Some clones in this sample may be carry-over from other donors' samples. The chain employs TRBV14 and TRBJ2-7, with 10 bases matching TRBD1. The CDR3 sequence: CASSQTINLRDRGYEQYF. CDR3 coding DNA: TGTGCCAGCAGCCAAACCATCAACCTCCGGGACAGGGGCTACGAGCAGTACTTC.